The 27 T cell receptor beta chains listed next were all sequenced from one sample in a study of blood T cell repertoires in COVID-19. Assay: immunoSEQ multiplex PCR; the TCRdb copy retains only in-frame clones and omits some. The table records about 81,000 clones, almost 85% of them present only once. What was sequenced was peripheral blood. The source is a human donor in a cohort sampled during active COVID-19.

This clone was counted once. The chain links TRBV29-1 to TRBJ1-1, with 8 positions matching TRBD1. The germline V gene encodes CDR1 SQVTM and CDR2 ANQGSEA. V was pared by 6 bases and J by 3 bases, with 6 bases of the junction left unmatched. This CDR3 spans 13 amino acids. CDR3 DNA sequence: TGCAGCGTATGGACAGGGTTGGACACTGAAGCTTTCTTT. Amino acids: CSVWTGLDTEAFF.

This sequence joins TRBV27 and TRBJ1-2, with D possibly being TRBD1 (5 bases). V lost 7 bases to trimming and J lost 0 bases, with 12 bases between them. CDR3 length: 14 amino acids. Looked up from germline, CDR1 is MNHEY and CDR2 is SMNVEV (reference sequence). The CDR3 sequence: CASNSGAANYGYTF. The CDR3 DNA follows: TGTGCCAGCAACAGCGGGGCAGCTAACTATGGCTACACCTTC.

The rearrangement links TRBV11-3 to TRBJ1-1; 9 bases agree with TRBD1. Trimming at V came to 1 base and at J to 5 bases, leaving 5 bases not matched to a gene. The CDR3 has 15 residues. The V gene's germline CDR1 is SGHNT and CDR2 YENEEA. This CDR3 is CASSLGGTGRTEAFF. In DNA form, the CDR3 reads TGTGCCAGCAGCTTAGGTGGGACAGGGCGGACTGAAGCTTTCTTT.

This clone was observed a few times. CDR3 DNA sequence: TGTGCCAGTAGTATAGATCAATATGGCTACACCTTC. Translation gives CASSIDQYGYTF. The V and J genes are TRBV19 and TRBJ1-2; the D is unclear. V was clipped by 0 bases and J by 5 bases, with 4 bases between them. Germline V gives CDR1 LNHDA, CDR2 SQIVND (reference sequence). The length of the CDR3 is 12 residues.

This clone was seen a single time. The rearrangement joins TRBV27 to TRBJ1-3; D unresolved. The CDR3 is made up of 13 amino acids. The germline V gene has CDR1 MNHEY and CDR2 SMNVEV (reference sequence). With 6 bases removed from V and 4 bases from J, the gap between germline ends came to 10 bases. CDR3 nucleotide sequence: TGTGCCAGCAGCTTCAGGTGGGGAAACACCATATATTTT. Encoded protein: CASSFRWGNTIYF.

The chain recombines TRBV6-1 with TRBJ2-7, with TRBD1 identical over 11 bases. This CDR3 has 15 amino acids. The V segment lost 3 bases and the J segment 6 bases; nucleotides outside the gene matches: 7. CDR1 is MNHNS, CDR2 SASEGT, per germline. CDR3 sequence: CASSDGTGGPIEQYF. In DNA form, the CDR3 reads TGTGCCAGCAGTGACGGGACAGGGGGACCCATCGAGCAGTACTTC.

CDR3 in DNA: TGTGCCAGCAGCGTACACAGGGGGAAGGATGGAAACACCATATATTTT. This sequence encodes CASSVHRGKDGNTIYF. The chain combines TRBV7-9 with TRBJ1-3; 8 bases align to TRBD1. V lost 5 bases, J lost 3 bases, and 9 bases stayed unmatched. CDR1 and CDR2 (germline): SEHNR, FQNEAQ (reference sequence). The length of the CDR3 is 16 residues.

V usage is TRBV5-1 and J usage is TRBJ2-5; TRBD1 agrees at 9 bases. The V gene end was trimmed by 4 bases and the J gene end by 2 bases; junction bases not matched to a gene: 9. The CDR3 is 16 amino acids. Germline V CDR1 and CDR2: SGHRS, YFSETQ. The DNA of the CDR3 is TGCGCCAGCAGCCGCCGGACAGGGGCCCCTCAAGAGACCCAGTACTTC. It codes for CASSRRTGAPQETQYF.

V is TRBV19 and J is TRBJ1-1; D may be TRBD1 (5 bases). CDR1 and CDR2 from the germline V gene are LNHDA and SQIVND (reference sequence). The length of the CDR3 is 17 residues. The V end was cut by 1 base, the J end by 0 bases, with 15 bases between. CDR3 amino acids: CASSIGPGRGLNTEAFF. Here the CDR3 DNA reads TGTGCCAGTAGTATAGGTCCCGGGAGGGGCCTGAACACTGAAGCTTTCTTT.

CDR3: CASSPSGATTDTQYF. CDR3 coding DNA: TGTGCCAGCAGTCCCAGCGGGGCAACCACAGATACGCAGTATTTT. J is TRBJ2-3 and V is TRBV2; 7 bases line up with TRBD2. CDR1 SNHLY and CDR2 FYNNEI come from the germline V gene. The CDR3 runs 15 residues. V lost 5 bases and J lost 2; bases outside the gene matches: 7.

The CDR3 loop reads CASSQEFTGYQPQHF. In DNA form, the CDR3 reads TGTGCCAGCAGCCAAGAATTTACAGGGTATCAGCCCCAGCATTTT. This rearrangement joins TRBV3-1 (or the pseudogene TRBV3-2) to TRBJ1-5; a weak D match, TRBD1 (6 bases). Germline lookup yields CDR1 LGHDT and CDR2 YNNKEL (reference sequence). Trimming removed 0 bases from V and 5 bases from J, with 11 bases in between. This CDR3 region has 15 residues.

The sample holds a few counts of this clone. CDR3 loop: CASSQGQANNQPQHF. Here the CDR3 DNA reads TGTGCCAGCTCACAAGGACAGGCGAACAATCAGCCCCAGCATTTT. This chain connects TRBV18 to TRBJ1-5; 7 nucleotides agree with TRBD1. V lost 4 bases, J lost 3 bases, and 6 bases stayed unmatched. Germline V CDR1 and CDR2: KGHSH, LQKENI. The CDR3 loop spans 15 amino acids. Variable domain in full (rest from reference TRBV18 and TRBJ1-5): NAGVMQNPRHLVRRRGQEARLRCSPMKGHSHVYWYRQLPEEGLKFMVYLQKENIIDESGMPKERFSAEFPKEGPSILRIQQVVRGDSAAYFCASSQGQANNQPQHFGDGTRLSIL.

In this sample, this clone turned up once. This chain links TRBV9 with TRBJ2-5, with 9 nucleotides matching TRBD1. Germline CDR1 SGDLS, CDR2 YYNGEE. The trim removed 7 bases at V and 1 base at J, leaving 8 bases unmatched. The CDR3 is made up of 15 amino acids. The CDR3 DNA follows: TGTGCCAGCGCCGGGGGACAGGGCCCCCAAGAGACCCAGTACTTC. It yields the protein CASAGGQGPQETQYF.

V is TRBV7-9 and J is TRBJ2-3; 10 nucleotides line up with TRBD2. The CDR3 runs to 16 residues. The V gene's germline CDR1 is SEHNR and CDR2 FQNEAQ (reference sequence). With V trimmed by 6 bases and J by 7 bases, 13 bases remained unmatched. This CDR3 is CASSPDLAGAQYTQYF. The CDR3 nucleotides read TGTGCCAGCAGTCCTGACCTAGCGGGGGCACAATATACGCAGTATTTT. Filled out from reference TRBV7-9 and TRBJ2-3, the complete variable domain reads DTGVSQNPRHKITKRGQNVTFRCDPISEHNRLYWYRQTLGQGPEFLTYFQNEAQLEKSRLLSDRFSAERPKGSFSTLEIQRTEQGDSAMYLCASSPDLAGAQYTQYFGPGTRLTVL.

The chain combines TRBV7-9 with TRBJ1-4; D gene uncertain. This CDR3 region has 14 residues. CDR1 is SEHNR and CDR2 is FQNEAQ in the germline V gene (reference sequence). V was clipped by 2 bases and J by 0 bases, with 4 bases between them. CDR3 loop: CASSLLATNEKLFF. The CDR3 DNA is TGTGCCAGCAGCTTACTTGCAACTAATGAAAAACTGTTTTTT.

V usage is TRBV7-2 and J usage is TRBJ1-6; tentative D call: TRBD1 (6 bases). V was pared by 0 bases and J by 8 bases, with 14 bases between. There are 16 residues in the CDR3. Looked up from germline, CDR1 is SGHTA and CDR2 is FQGNSA. The CDR3 region has the DNA TGTGCCAGCAGCTTAGCGGGGCCAGGGGCTTATTCACCCCTCCACTTT. It yields the protein CASSLAGPGAYSPLHF.

This clone was recorded once. The CDR3 sequence is CASSYEPSFGSDTQYF. As DNA, the CDR3 is TGTGCCAGCAGCTACGAGCCGAGCTTCGGGTCAGATACGCAGTATTTT. The V call is TRBV7-9, the J call TRBJ2-3; no firm D call. The germline V gene encodes CDR1 SEHNR and CDR2 FQNEAQ (reference sequence). Trimming stripped 4 bases from V and 4 bases from J, with 18 bases between. The CDR3 totals 16 residues.

The chain is built from TRBV3-1 (or the pseudogene TRBV3-2) and TRBJ2-2; 15 bases map to TRBD2. With 4 bases clipped from V and 6 bases from J, the junction kept 3 bases outside the gene matches. The CDR3 runs 16 residues. Germline loops: CDR1 LGHDT, CDR2 YNNKEL (reference sequence). CDR3 amino acids: CASSPWTSGGAGELFF. CDR3 sequence (DNA): TGTGCCAGCAGCCCCTGGACTAGCGGGGGGGCCGGGGAGCTGTTTTTT.

The rearrangement uses TRBV24-1 and TRBJ1-5, with 7 bases that match TRBD1. J gave up 5 bases and V 3 bases, and 3 bases lay outside the gene matches. Per the germline V gene, CDR1 is KGHDR and CDR2 is SFDVKD. The CDR3 contains 14 residues. Here the CDR3 reads CATSDRQGDQPQHF. CDR3 nucleotides: TGTGCCACCAGTGATAGGCAGGGGGATCAGCCCCAGCATTTT.

V usage is TRBV3-1 (or the pseudogene TRBV3-2) and J usage is TRBJ2-7; the D gene is possibly TRBD2 (5 bases). This CDR3 has 12 residues. V lost 1 base and J lost 6, with 7 bases in between. Germline CDR1 LGHDT, CDR2 YNNKEL (reference sequence). DNA of the CDR3: TGTGCCAGCAGCCAAGGCCGGGGCGAGCAGTACTTC. Its protein is CASSQGRGEQYF.

The chain combines TRBV6-6 with TRBJ1-6; the D is unclear. Germline CDR1 and CDR2: MNHNY and SVGAGI (reference sequence). The V end lost 1 base, the J end lost 0 bases, and 7 bases lay between the germline ends. The CDR3 has 16 residues. CDR3 nucleotides: TGTGCCAGCAGTTACTTAGCAGCCTCCTATAATTCACCCCTCCACTTT. Amino acids: CASSYLAASYNSPLHF.

The chain employs TRBV7-9 and TRBJ1-2; the D is unclear. Germline-derived CDR1 and CDR2 are SEHNR and FQNEAQ (reference sequence). The CDR3 has 12 residues. V dropped 5 bases and J dropped 3 bases, with 7 bases sitting between them. The CDR3 here is CASSPDYYGYTF. In DNA form, the CDR3 reads TGTGCCAGCAGCCCCGACTACTATGGCTACACCTTC.

The chain carries TRBV20-1 and TRBJ2-5, with D perhaps matching TRBD1 (5 bases). Germline loops: CDR1 DFQATT, CDR2 SNEGSKA (reference sequence). This CDR3 region has 11 residues. V lost 6 bases, J lost 0 bases, and 5 bases lay in between. CDR3 sequence: CSARDQETQYF. The CDR3 DNA follows: TGCAGTGCCAGGGACCAAGAGACCCAGTACTTC.

The chain links TRBV7-9 to TRBJ1-4; D uncertain. Trimming removed 4 bases from V and 0 bases from J, with 12 bases in between. Germline V CDR1 and CDR2: SEHNR, FQNEAQ (reference sequence). The CDR3 extends over 16 amino acids. The CDR3, as DNA: TGTGCCAGCAGCTCGGCTGGAGGTGCAACTAATGAAAAACTGTTTTTT. It is translated as CASSSAGGATNEKLFF.

In its sample, this clone was seen a few times. The gene calls are TRBV19 and TRBJ1-5; 12 bases match TRBD1. V lost 6 bases, J lost 9 bases, and 6 bases stayed unmatched. Per germline, CDR1 LNHDA and CDR2 SQIVND (reference sequence). The CDR3 consists of 14 residues. The CDR3 spells CASSRDRGLRPQHF. For the CDR3, the DNA is TGTGCCAGTAGCAGGGACAGGGGGCTACGGCCCCAGCATTTT.

This clone was counted only a few times. V gene TRBV21-1 combines with J gene TRBJ2-3; TRBD2 is the table's D call and was not checked against the DNA. TRBV21-1 is labeled a pseudogene. The CDR3 length is 18 residues. The DNA for the CDR3 is TGTGCCAGCGGAAGGGACGGACCTAGCGGGGGTAGCACAGATACGCAGTATTTT. Protein sequence: CASGRDGPSGGSTDTQYF.

This chain connects TRBV24-1 to TRBJ1-5; 7 positions match TRBD1. There are 16 residues in the CDR3. Trimming cost V 3 bases and J 6 bases; bases outside gene matches: 10. Germline V gene data show CDR1 as KGHDR and CDR2 as SFDVKD. As DNA, the CDR3 is TGTGCCACCAGTGATACTACAGGGGCGCGTTTTCAGCCCCAGCATTTT. Its translation is CATSDTTGARFQPQHF.